Listed below are T cell receptor beta chains from one sample, sequenced in a study of shared clonotypes between healthy human individuals. Some clones are missing from TCRdb's copy, which holds only in-frame ones; the method was immunoSEQ multiplex PCR. Here the sample spans about 1 million clones, approximately 70% being singletons. Input material: memory CD4+ T cells sorted from blood. All receptors come from a man in his late teens or twenties in good health. The CDR3 runs from the conserved cysteine through the conserved F or W. The order of the fields is clone size, D gene, J gene, V gene, CDR3 DNA, CDR3 protein. D genes are given only for firm matches. Only some rows state a clone size, as once, few, many or a class for expanded clones.

>-|-|TRBJ1-4|TRBV18
TGTGCCAGCTCGGGCTCGGGAGGATCTAATGAAAAACTGTTTTTT
CASSGSGGSNEKLFF
>-|TRBD2|TRBJ2-7|TRBV28
TGTGCCAGCAGTTTAATTCTAGCGGGAGGGCAAAGGGCCGAGCAGTACTTC
CASSLILAGGQRAEQYF
>-|-|TRBJ2-7|TRBV21-1
TGTGCCAGCAGCCGCAGGGGGCGGAAAGGCGAGCAGTACTTC
CASSRRGRKGEQYF
>-|-|TRBJ1-2|TRBV28
TGTGCCAGCAGTCCCGGACAGCACTATGGCTACACCTTC
CASSPGQHYGYTF
>-|-|TRBJ2-3|TRBV7-2
TGTGCCAGCAGCTCCCGACCCACAGATACGCAGTATTTT
CASSSRPTDTQYF
>-|-|TRBJ2-5|TRBV27
TGTGCCAGCAGTCCCGGGACGCAGATCCAAGAGACCCAGTACTTC
CASSPGTQIQETQYF
>-|-|TRBJ1-2|TRBV7-3
TGTGCCAGCAGCTTAGACCCCTCAGTTAGCTACACCTTC
CASSLDPSVSYTF
>-|-|TRBJ2-7|TRBV27
TGTGCCAGCAGTTTTTCCAAAGCCTACGAGCAGTACTTC
CASSFSKAYEQYF
>many|-|TRBJ1-1|TRBV9
TGTGCCAGCAGCGACCTTAACACTGAAGCTTTCTTT
CASSDLNTEAFF
>-|TRBD1|TRBJ2-7|TRBV2
TGTGCCAGCAGTACACAGGGGTACGAGCAGTACTTC
CASSTQGYEQYF
>-|-|TRBJ2-7|TRBV4-2
TGTGCCAGCAGCCAAGCGGGTGAGCAGTACTTC
CASSQAGEQYF
>-|TRBD2|TRBJ2-1|TRBV28
TGTGCCAGCAGTCCCACCGGGGGGACTTACAATGAGCAGTTCTTC
CASSPTGGTYNEQFF
>-|-|TRBJ1-3|TRBV7-8
TGTGCCAGCAGCCCAGCTACAGGGACGGTCTCTGGAAACACCATATATTTT
CASSPATGTVSGNTIYF
>few|TRBD1|TRBJ1-5|TRBV19
TGTGCCAGTCATCGACAGGGGACTTATCAGCCCCAGCATTTT
CASHRQGTYQPQHF
>-|-|TRBJ2-7|TRBV28
TGTGCCAGCAGTTTATTGGGTCTGGAGCAGTACTTC
CASSLLGLEQYF
>-|-|TRBJ1-1|TRBV5-4
TGTGCCAGCAGCTTGGGAGGGATGAACACTGAAGCTTTCTTT
CASSLGGMNTEAFF
>-|TRBD2|TRBJ2-4|TRBV5-1
TGCGCCAGCAGCTTGGGCGGGGGAAACTTAGCCAAAAACATTCAGTACTTC
CASSLGGGNLAKNIQYF
>-|-|TRBJ2-3|TRBV11-2
TGTGCCAGCAGCTTAGTTTCGGGGGTCCAAGATACGCAGTATTTT
CASSLVSGVQDTQYF
>-|-|TRBJ2-1|TRBV11-2
TGTGCCAGCAGCTTAGGGGTTGGCTACAATGAGCAGTTCTTC
CASSLGVGYNEQFF
>-|-|TRBJ1-4|TRBV27
TGTGCCAGCAAAAAAGGGCTCAATGAAAAACTGTTTTTT
CASKKGLNEKLFF
>-|-|TRBJ2-1|TRBV20-1
TGCAGTGCTTCGAACAGTGAGCAGTTCTTC
CSASNSEQFF
>-|TRBD1|TRBJ1-6|TRBV5-1
TGCGCCAGCAGCTTAACAGGGGGTTCGAGTTCACCCCTCCACTTT
CASSLTGGSSSPLHF
>-|-|TRBJ2-5|TRBV27
TGTGCCAGCAGTTTAACACCCTCGCTAGGGACCCAGTACTTC
CASSLTPSLGTQYF
>-|-|TRBJ2-7|TRBV5-1
TGCGCCAGCAGCTTGTTTGGGGACGGGACCTACGAGCAGTACTTC
CASSLFGDGTYEQYF
>-|-|TRBJ2-7|TRBV28
TGTGCCAGCAGTTCTCCCGGCCGGGTCTACGAGCAGTACTTC
CASSSPGRVYEQYF
>-|TRBD2|TRBJ2-1|TRBV11-2
TGTGCCAGCAGCTTAGATCTGGTATTGGGGACGGGGACTAGCGGGAGACAGTTCTTC
CASSLDLVLGTGTSGRQFF
>-|-|TRBJ1-2|TRBV25-1
TGTGCCAGCAGTGCAGGGTCCAACTATGGCTACACCTTC
CASSAGSNYGYTF
>once|-|TRBJ1-3|TRBV5-6
TGTGGGGCGCAGAAGGCCTTTGGAAACACCATATATTTT
CGAQKAFGNTIYF
>-|TRBD2|TRBJ2-7|TRBV27
TGTGCCAGCAGTCAGACTAGCGGGGCCTCCTACGAGCAGTACTTC
CASSQTSGASYEQYF
>few|-|TRBJ2-1|TRBV12-5
TGTGCTAGTGGTTTGGGCGACAGGCGGATGGTCTTC
CASGLGDRRMVF
>-|TRBD1|TRBJ1-2|TRBV2
TGTGCCAGCAGCGTGGACAGGGGGACAGCTAACTATGGCTACACCTTC
CASSVDRGTANYGYTF
>once|TRBD2|TRBJ2-1|TRBV5-1
TGCGCCAGCAGCTCGGGACTAGTAGGTGTTCCTGAGCAGTTCTTC
CASSSGLVGVPEQFF
>-|TRBD1|TRBJ2-2|TRBV5-1
TGCGCCAGCAGCCCAGACAGGGTGGTGTACGGGGAGCTGTTTTTT
CASSPDRVVYGELFF
>few|TRBD2|TRBJ2-5|TRBV5-1
TGCGCCAGCAGCTTGGCTGATAGCGGGTATCTCACCCAAGAGACCCAGTACTTC
CASSLADSGYLTQETQYF
>-|-|TRBJ1-1|TRBV11-2
TGTGCCAGCAGCTTAATGCCGGGCCCCGAACTGGCTTTCTTT
CASSLMPGPELAFF
>few|-|TRBJ2-1|TRBV7-8
TGTGCCAGCAGCTTAGCGGACAGCTCCTACAATGAGCAGTTCTTC
CASSLADSSYNEQFF
>-|-|TRBJ2-1|TRBV15
TGTGCCACCAGCAGAGAACGGACACCCTACAATGAGCAGTTCTTC
CATSRERTPYNEQFF
>-|-|TRBJ2-5|TRBV5-6
TGTGCCAGCAGCTTTCGGTCACAAGAGACCCAGTACTTC
CASSFRSQETQYF
>-|TRBD1|TRBJ1-4|TRBV5-1
TGCGCCAGCAGCCCAGGACAGGGGAATGAAAAACTGTTTTTT
CASSPGQGNEKLFF
>-|-|TRBJ2-1|TRBV15
TGTGCCACCAGCAGAGATCGGAGGCCTACGCAGTTCTTC
CATSRDRRPTQFF
>-|-|TRBJ2-3|TRBV9
TGTGCCAGCAGCGTAAGGCCCGCTAGCACAGATACGCAGTATTTT
CASSVRPASTDTQYF
>-|TRBD1|TRBJ1-1|TRBV14
TGTGCCAGCAGCCGCGTACAGGGGAACCTACTTAACACTGAAGCTTTCTTT
CASSRVQGNLLNTEAFF
>few|-|TRBJ1-4|TRBV5-1
TGCGCCAGCAGCAACCGTCCCGGTGGGGCTAATGAAAAACTGTTTTTT
CASSNRPGGANEKLFF
>few|-|TRBJ2-3|TRBV2
TGTGCCAGCAGTAATCTCAAACCGGGTACGCAGTATTTT
CASSNLKPGTQYF
>-|-|TRBJ1-1|TRBV5-6
TGTGCCAGCAGCTTGGTCGGGGATCTCCGGTTCACTGAAGCTTTCTTT
CASSLVGDLRFTEAFF
>-|TRBD2|TRBJ2-3|TRBV18
TGTGCCAGCTCAATTCAGCGGGGGATAGCAGATACGCAGTATTTT
CASSIQRGIADTQYF
>-|-|TRBJ2-3|TRBV20-1
TGCAGTGCTAGAGAAGCCCATACGCAGTATTTT
CSAREAHTQYF
>-|-|TRBJ2-7|TRBV6-5
TGTGCCAGCAGTTACGCAGACAGTACCTACGAGCAGTACTTC
CASSYADSTYEQYF
>-|-|TRBJ2-5|TRBV11-2
TGTGCCAGCAGCTTAGGACCCCGGAGGGAGACCCAGTACTTC
CASSLGPRRETQYF
>-|-|TRBJ2-5|TRBV7-9
TGTGCCAGCAGCTTTTCCGGTCGGGGTCGAGAGACCCAGTACTTC
CASSFSGRGRETQYF
>-|-|TRBJ2-5|TRBV5-1
TGCGCCAGCAGCTTGGCAGGACAGGAGGGGACCCAGTACTTC
CASSLAGQEGTQYF
>-|TRBD2|TRBJ2-1|TRBV9
TGTGCCAGCAGCGCAGGACTAGCGGAGCAGTTCTTC
CASSAGLAEQFF
>-|-|TRBJ1-5|TRBV7-9
TGTGCCAGCAGCCGCTACAGGGATCAGCCCCAGCATTTT
CASSRYRDQPQHF
>-|-|TRBJ2-7|TRBV19
TGTGCCAGTAGACCCACGATCGGTCCCTACGAGCAGTACTTC
CASRPTIGPYEQYF
>-|TRBD2|TRBJ2-7|TRBV11-2
TGTGCCAGCAGCTTAGTCGCTAGCGGGGGGGCCTACGAGCAGTACTTC
CASSLVASGGAYEQYF
>-|TRBD1|TRBJ2-5|TRBV19
TGTGCCAGTAGGAGGGGACAGGTACCGGGAGAGACCCAGTACTTC
CASRRGQVPGETQYF
>-|-|TRBJ2-5|TRBV6-5
TGTGCCAGCAGGAACGGGGACCAAGAGACCCAGTACTTC
CASRNGDQETQYF
>-|TRBD1|TRBJ2-7|TRBV5-4
TGTGCCAGCAGCACCGGGACAGGGGTCTACGAGCAGTACTTC
CASSTGTGVYEQYF